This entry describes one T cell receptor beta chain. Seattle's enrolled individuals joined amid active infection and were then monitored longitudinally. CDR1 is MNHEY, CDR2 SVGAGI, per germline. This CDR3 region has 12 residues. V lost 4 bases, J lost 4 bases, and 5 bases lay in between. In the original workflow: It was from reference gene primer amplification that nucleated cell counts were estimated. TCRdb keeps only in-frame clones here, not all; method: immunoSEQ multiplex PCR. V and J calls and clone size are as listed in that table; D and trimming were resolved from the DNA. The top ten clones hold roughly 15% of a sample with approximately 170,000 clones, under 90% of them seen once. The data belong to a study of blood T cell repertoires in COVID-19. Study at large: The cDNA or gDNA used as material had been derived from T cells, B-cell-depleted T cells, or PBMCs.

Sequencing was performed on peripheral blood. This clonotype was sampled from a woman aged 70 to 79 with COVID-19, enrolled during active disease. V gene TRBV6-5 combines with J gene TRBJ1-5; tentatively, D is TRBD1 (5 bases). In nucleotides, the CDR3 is TGTGCCAGCAGTTCAGGGAATCAGCCCCAGCATTTT. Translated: CASSSGNQPQHF.